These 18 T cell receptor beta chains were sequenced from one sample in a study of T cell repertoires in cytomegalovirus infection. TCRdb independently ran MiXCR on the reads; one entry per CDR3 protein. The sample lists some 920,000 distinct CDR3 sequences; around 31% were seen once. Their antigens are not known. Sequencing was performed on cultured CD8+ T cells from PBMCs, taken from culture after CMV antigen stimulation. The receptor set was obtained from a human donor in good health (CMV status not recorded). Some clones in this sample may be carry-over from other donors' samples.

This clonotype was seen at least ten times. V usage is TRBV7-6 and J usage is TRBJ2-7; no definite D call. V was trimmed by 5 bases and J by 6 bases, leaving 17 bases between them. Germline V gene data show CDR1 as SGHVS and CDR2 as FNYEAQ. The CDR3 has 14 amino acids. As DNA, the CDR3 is TGTGCCAGCAGCCCCCGGACCCAGGCTCCCGAGCAGTACGTC. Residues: CASSPRTQAPEQYV.

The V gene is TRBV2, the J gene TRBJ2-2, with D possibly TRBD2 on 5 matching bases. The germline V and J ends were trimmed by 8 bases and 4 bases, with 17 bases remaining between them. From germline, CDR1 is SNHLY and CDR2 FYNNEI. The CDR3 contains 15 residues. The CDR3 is CASELGSTGTGELFF. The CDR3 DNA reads TGTGCCAGCGAACTAGGATCAACGGGCACCGGGGAGCTGTTTTTT.

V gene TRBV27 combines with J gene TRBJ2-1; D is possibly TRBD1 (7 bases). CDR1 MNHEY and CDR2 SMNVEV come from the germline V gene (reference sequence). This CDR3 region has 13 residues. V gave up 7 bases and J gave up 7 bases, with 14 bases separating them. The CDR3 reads CASKAGGMNEQFF. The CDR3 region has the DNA TGTGCCAGCAAGGCAGGGGGGATGAATGAGCAGTTCTTC.

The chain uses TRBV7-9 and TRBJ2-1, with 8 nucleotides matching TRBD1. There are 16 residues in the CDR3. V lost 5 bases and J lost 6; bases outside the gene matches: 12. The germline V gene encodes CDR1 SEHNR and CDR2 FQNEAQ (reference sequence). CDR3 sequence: CASSGPVPDRANEQFF. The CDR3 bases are TGTGCCAGCAGCGGTCCCGTTCCGGACAGGGCCAATGAGCAGTTCTTC.

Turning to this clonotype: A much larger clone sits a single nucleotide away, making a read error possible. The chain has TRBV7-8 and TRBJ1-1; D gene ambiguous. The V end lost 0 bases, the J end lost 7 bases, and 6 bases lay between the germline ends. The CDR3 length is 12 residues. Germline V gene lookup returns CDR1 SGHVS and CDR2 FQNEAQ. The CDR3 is CASSLAANEAFF. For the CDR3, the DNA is TGTGCCAGCAGCTTAGCGGCGAATGAAGCTTTCTTT.

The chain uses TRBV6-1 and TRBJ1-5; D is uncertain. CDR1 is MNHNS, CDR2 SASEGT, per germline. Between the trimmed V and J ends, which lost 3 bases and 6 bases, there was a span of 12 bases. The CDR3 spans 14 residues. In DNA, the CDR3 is TGTGCCAGCAGTGATCCGGGTGAAAGTCAGCCCCAGCATTTT. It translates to CASSDPGESQPQHF.

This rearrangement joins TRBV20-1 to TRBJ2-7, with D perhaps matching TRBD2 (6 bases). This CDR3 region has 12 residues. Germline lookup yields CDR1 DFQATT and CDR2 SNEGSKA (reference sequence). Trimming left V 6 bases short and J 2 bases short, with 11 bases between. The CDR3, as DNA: TGCAGTGCCGCGGGGACCCCCTACGAGCAGTACTTC. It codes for CSAAGTPYEQYF.

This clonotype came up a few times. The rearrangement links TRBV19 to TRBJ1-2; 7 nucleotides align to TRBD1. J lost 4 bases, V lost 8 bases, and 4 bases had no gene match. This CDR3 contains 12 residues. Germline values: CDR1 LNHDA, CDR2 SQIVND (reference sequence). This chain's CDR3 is CASAGQSYGYTF. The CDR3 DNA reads TGTGCCAGTGCGGGACAGAGCTATGGCTACACCTTC.

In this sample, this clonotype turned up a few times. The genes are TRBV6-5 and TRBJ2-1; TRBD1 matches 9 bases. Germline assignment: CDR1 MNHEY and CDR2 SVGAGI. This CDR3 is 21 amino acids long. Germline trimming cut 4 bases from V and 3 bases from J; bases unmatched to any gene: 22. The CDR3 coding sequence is TGTGCCAGCAGTTCGTTTAACGGGGACAGGGACGGTCGGGATCGCTACAATGAGCAGTTCTTC. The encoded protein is CASSSFNGDRDGRDRYNEQFF.

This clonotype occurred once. The CDR3 here is CASSQKLAKNIQYF. DNA for the CDR3: TGTGCCAGTAGTCAGAAGTTAGCCAAAAACATTCAGTACTTC. The V and J genes are TRBV19 and TRBJ2-4; D gene ambiguous. The germline CDR1 and CDR2 sequences are LNHDA and SQIVND (reference sequence). The CDR3 runs 14 residues. V lost 5 bases and J 0 bases, leaving 8 bases between the germline ends.

CDR3 nucleotides: TGTGCCACCAGCAGGGGCTTTGACAGGGACGGCTACACCTTC. It translates to CATSRGFDRDGYTF. The chain links TRBV15 to TRBJ1-2, with 7 bases fitting TRBD1. The V and J ends lost 3 bases and 8 bases, in that order; junction bases with no gene match: 9. CDR3 length equals 14 residues. Germline CDR1 reads LNHNV; CDR2 reads YYDKDF (reference sequence). The full variable domain, rest sourced from reference TRBV15 and TRBJ1-2, is DAMVIQNPRYQVTQFGKPVTLSCSQTLNHNVMYWYQQKSSQAPKLLFHYYDKDFNNEADTPDNFQSRRPNTSFCFLDIRSPGLGDTAMYLCATSRGFDRDGYTFGSGTRLTVV.

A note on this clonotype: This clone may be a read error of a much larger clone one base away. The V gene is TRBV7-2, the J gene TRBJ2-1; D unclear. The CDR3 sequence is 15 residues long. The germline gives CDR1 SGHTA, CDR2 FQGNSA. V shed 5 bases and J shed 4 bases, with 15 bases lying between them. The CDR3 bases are TGTGCCAGCAGCACCCTTGGAGCCACTTACAATGAGCAGTTCTTC. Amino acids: CASSTLGATYNEQFF.

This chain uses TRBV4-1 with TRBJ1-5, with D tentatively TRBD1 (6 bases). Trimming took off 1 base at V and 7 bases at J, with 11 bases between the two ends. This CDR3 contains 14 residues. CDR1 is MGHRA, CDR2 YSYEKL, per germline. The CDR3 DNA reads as TGCGCCAGCAGCCAAGGGGCAGGGGACCAGCCCCAGCATTTT. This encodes CASSQGAGDQPQHF.

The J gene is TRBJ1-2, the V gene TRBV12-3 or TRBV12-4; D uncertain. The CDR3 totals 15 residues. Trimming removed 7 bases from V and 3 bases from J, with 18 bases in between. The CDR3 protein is CASNLDGNFDYGYTF. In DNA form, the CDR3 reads TGTGCCAGCAACCTAGACGGGAATTTTGACTATGGCTACACCTTC.

CDR3 region: CASSQEDKNNSPLHF. The CDR3 DNA reads as TGTGCCAGCAGCCAAGAAGACAAAAATAATTCACCCCTCCACTTT. This chain links TRBV4-2 with TRBJ1-6; D unclear. Trimming shortened V by 0 bases and J by 5 bases, and 8 bases separated the two germline ends. The CDR3 sequence is 15 residues long. CDR1 and CDR2 from the germline V gene are LGHNA and YNFKEQ.

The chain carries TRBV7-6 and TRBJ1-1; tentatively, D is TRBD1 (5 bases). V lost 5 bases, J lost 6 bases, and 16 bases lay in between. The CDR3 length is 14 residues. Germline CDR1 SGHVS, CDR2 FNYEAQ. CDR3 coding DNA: TGTGCCAGCAGCCGTTATCGTGGGGCCGCTGAAGCTTTCTTT. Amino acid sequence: CASSRYRGAAEAFF.

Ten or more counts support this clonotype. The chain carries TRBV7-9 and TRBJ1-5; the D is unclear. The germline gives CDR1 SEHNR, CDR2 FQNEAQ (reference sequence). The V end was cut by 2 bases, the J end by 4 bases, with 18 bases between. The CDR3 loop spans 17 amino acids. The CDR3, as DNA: TGTGCCAGCAGCTTATTCGTCGCTGGGAGGATTAATCAGCCCCAGCATTTT. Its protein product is CASSLFVAGRINQPQHF.

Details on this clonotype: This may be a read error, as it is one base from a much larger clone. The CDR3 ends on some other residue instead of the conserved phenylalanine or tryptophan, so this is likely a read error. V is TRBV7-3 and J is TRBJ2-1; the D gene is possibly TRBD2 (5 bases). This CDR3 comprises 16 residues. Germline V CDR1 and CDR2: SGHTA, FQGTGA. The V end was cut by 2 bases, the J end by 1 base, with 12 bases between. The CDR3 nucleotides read TGTGCCAGCAGCTTATACGGGATAGCGTCCTACAATGAGCAGTTCTCC. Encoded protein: CASSLYGIASYNEQFS.